The 26 T cell receptor beta chains in this list originate from one sample, sequenced in a study of cytomegalovirus exposure and HLA in healthy donors. The method was immunoSEQ multiplex PCR; TCRdb's version includes in-frame clones alone and lacks a portion of them. This table has some 130,000 clones, 85% to 90% appearing once. Sequencing was carried out using PBMCs. These receptor sequences come from a man between 18 and 35 years old in good health and CMV-seronegative.

The gene calls are TRBV2 and TRBJ1-2; possibly TRBD1 for D (5 bases). The CDR3 length is 13 residues. Germline-derived CDR1 and CDR2 are SNHLY and FYNNEI. V dropped 3 bases and J dropped 6 bases, with 11 bases sitting between them. The CDR3 spells CASSELEGHGYTF. In DNA form, the CDR3 reads TGTGCCAGCAGTGAGCTGGAGGGGCATGGCTACACCTTC.

V is TRBV6-5 and J is TRBJ2-7, with 7 bases lining up with TRBD1. The germline V gene has CDR1 MNHEY and CDR2 SVGAGI. The CDR3 loop spans 14 amino acids. Trimming removed 5 bases from V and 1 base from J; junction bases left unmatched: 5. CDR3 nucleotides: TGTGCCAGCAGTGGCCGGGACAGTTCCTACGAGCAGTACTTC. It codes for CASSGRDSSYEQYF.

V is TRBV2 and J is TRBJ2-2; the D gene is possibly TRBD1 (5 bases). The germline V gene has CDR1 SNHLY and CDR2 FYNNEI. The CDR3 has 13 residues. V was pared by 7 bases and J by 6 bases, with 12 bases between. The CDR3 DNA sequence: TGTGCCAGCAAGATCAGGGTAGCCGGGGAGCTGTTTTTT. Translated: CASKIRVAGELFF.

The J gene is TRBJ1-4, the V gene TRBV9, with 8 bases fitting TRBD1. This CDR3 contains 15 residues. CDR1 and CDR2 from the germline V gene are SGDLS and YYNGEE. V lost 4 bases, J lost 8 bases, and 10 bases stayed unmatched. CDR3 residues: CASSPFGQGDEKLFF. The CDR3, as DNA: TGTGCCAGCAGCCCCTTCGGACAGGGTGACGAAAAACTGTTTTTT.

The chain carries TRBV15 and TRBJ1-1, with no clear D. V was trimmed by 0 bases and J by 1 base, leaving 9 bases between them. The CDR3 is 15 amino acids. Germline V gene data show CDR1 as LNHNV and CDR2 as YYDKDF (reference sequence). The CDR3 loop reads CATSREPGSNTEAFF. CDR3 nucleotides: TGTGCCACCAGCAGAGAACCGGGGTCGAACACTGAAGCTTTCTTT.

DNA for the CDR3: TGTGCCAGCAGACCCGAAACTAGCGGGAGTCCGTACGAGCAGTACTTC. It encodes CASRPETSGSPYEQYF. The chain joins TRBV25-1 to TRBJ2-7; the match to TRBD2 covers 11 bases. CDR1 MGHDK and CDR2 SYGVNS come from the germline V gene. V gave up 6 bases and J gave up 4 bases; unmatched junction bases: 11. The CDR3 consists of 16 residues.

This clone came up once. V and J are TRBV29-1 and TRBJ2-1; 7 nucleotides align to TRBD2. The CDR3 has 19 amino acids. The V gene end was trimmed by 4 bases and the J gene end by 7 bases; junction bases not matched to a gene: 25. Looked up from germline, CDR1 is SQVTM and CDR2 is ANQGSEA. Here the CDR3 reads CSVAWALWTRSFSENEQFF. CDR3 nucleotide sequence: TGCAGCGTTGCTTGGGCTCTGTGGACTAGGTCGTTTAGTGAGAATGAGCAGTTCTTC.

This chain links TRBV27 with TRBJ2-2; tentatively, D is TRBD2 (6 bases). This CDR3 is 14 amino acids long. The V and J ends lost 7 bases and 4 bases respectively, with 13 bases between them. Germline assignment: CDR1 MNHEY and CDR2 SMNVEV (reference sequence). The CDR3 is CASNAGRSTGELFF. DNA for the CDR3: TGTGCCAGCAACGCGGGACGATCCACCGGGGAGCTGTTTTTT.

This sequence joins TRBV25-1 and TRBJ2-7; 8 bases are shared with TRBD1. V lost 1 base to trimming and J lost 0 bases; unmatched junction nucleotides: 8. Germline assignment: CDR1 MGHDK and CDR2 SYGVNS. The CDR3 covers 17 residues. CDR3 loop: CASSESPYRGSSYEQYF. CDR3 DNA: TGTGCCAGCAGTGAATCGCCGTACAGGGGGTCCTCCTACGAGCAGTACTTC.

V is TRBV27 and J is TRBJ2-7; D is possibly TRBD2 (5 bases). The V end lost 3 bases, the J end lost 2 bases, and 17 bases lay between the germline ends. This CDR3 comprises 16 residues. CDR1 and CDR2 from the germline V gene are MNHEY and SMNVEV (reference sequence). The CDR3 DNA reads as TGTGCCAGCAGTTTGACTCCGGCAGCGACTACCTACGAGCAGTACTTC. It codes for CASSLTPAATTYEQYF.

The chain links TRBV27 to TRBJ2-7; perhaps TRBD1 as D (6 bases). There are 16 residues in the CDR3. Germline CDR1 and CDR2: MNHEY and SMNVEV (reference sequence). V was trimmed by 3 bases and J by 1 base, leaving 16 bases between them. The CDR3 is CASSLTGYRLSYEQYF. The CDR3 DNA sequence: TGTGCCAGCAGTTTGACAGGTTACCGTCTTTCCTACGAGCAGTACTTC.

As DNA, the CDR3 is TGTGCCAGCAGTTCCTTCGAGGGACAGACAGGCTCGAACACTGAAGCTTTCTTT. Protein: CASSSFEGQTGSNTEAFF. V usage is TRBV27 and J usage is TRBJ1-1, with TRBD1 matching 7 bases. V shed 4 bases and J 1 base; nucleotides not matched to a gene: 15. The CDR3 totals 18 residues. Germline V lookup: CDR1 MNHEY, CDR2 SMNVEV (reference sequence).

This sequence joins TRBV9 and TRBJ1-3; D remains unclear. V dropped 2 bases and J dropped 0 bases, with 12 bases sitting between them. Germline assignment: CDR1 SGDLS and CDR2 YYNGEE. This CDR3 is 16 amino acids long. CDR3 nucleotide sequence: TGTGCCAGCAGCGTTTTTGGAGTCAGCTCTGGAAACACCATATATTTT. This codes for CASSVFGVSSGNTIYF.

The chain is built from TRBV6-6 and TRBJ1-3, with a weak D call TRBD1 (6 bases). This CDR3 has 15 amino acids. Germline-derived CDR1 and CDR2 are MNHNY and SVGAGI (reference sequence). Trimming took 2 bases from V and 2 from J, leaving 10 bases between them. CDR3 sequence (DNA): TGTGCCAGCAGTTACGGGGACAACCCTGGAAACACCATATATTTT. The encoded protein is CASSYGDNPGNTIYF.

In this sample, this clone turned up a few times. The J gene is TRBJ1-2, the V gene TRBV10-3; 9 bases map to TRBD1. V dropped 6 bases and J dropped 7; count of bases not matched to a gene: 6. The germline V gene has CDR1 ENHRY and CDR2 SYGVKD. The CDR3 sequence is 13 residues long. DNA for the CDR3: TGTGCCATCAGACCGGGACAGGGTGTTGGCTACACCTTC. It encodes CAIRPGQGVGYTF.

This chain joins TRBV5-5 and TRBJ2-7; TRBD1 agrees at 9 bases. Trimming cost V 2 bases and J 4 bases; bases outside gene matches: 1. The V gene's germline CDR1 is SGHKS and CDR2 YYEKEE (reference sequence). The CDR3 runs 13 residues. In DNA, the CDR3 is TGTGCCAGCAGCTTCGACAGGGGGTACGAGCAGTACTTC. This translates into CASSFDRGYEQYF.

The chain carries TRBV5-6 and TRBJ2-5; D gene unclear. Trimming left V 1 base short and J 2 bases short, with 6 bases between. The CDR3 runs to 13 residues. Looked up from germline, CDR1 is SGHDT and CDR2 is YYEEEE. Here the CDR3 reads CASSLYPQETQYF. For the CDR3, the DNA is TGTGCCAGCAGCTTGTATCCGCAAGAGACCCAGTACTTC.

This rearrangement joins TRBV2 to TRBJ2-7, with 9 bases lining up with TRBD2. Germline V gene data show CDR1 as SNHLY and CDR2 as FYNNEI. The CDR3 is made up of 12 amino acids. With V trimmed by 0 bases and J by 12 bases, 3 bases remained unmatched. The CDR3 reads CASSEAGTSPYF. The CDR3 bases are TGTGCCAGCAGTGAAGCGGGGACTAGCCCGTACTTC. Variable domain in full (rest from reference TRBV2 and TRBJ2-7): EPEVTQTPSHQVTQMGQEVILRCVPISNHLYFYWYRQILGQKVEFLVSFYNNEISEKSEIFDDQFSVERPDGSNFTLKIRSTKLEDSAMYFCASSEAGTSPYFGPGTRLTVT.

This clone was observed a single time. This chain links TRBV5-6 with TRBJ2-7, with D possibly being TRBD1 (5 bases). The V end lost 3 bases, the J end lost 7 bases, and 14 bases lay between the germline ends. CDR1 is SGHDT and CDR2 is YYEEEE in the germline V gene. This CDR3 comprises 13 residues. DNA of the CDR3: TGTGCCAGCAGCTACACATCAGGGATGGAGCAGTACTTC. Translated: CASSYTSGMEQYF.

The gene calls are TRBV28 and TRBJ1-5; 9 bases are a match to TRBD1. This CDR3 spans 17 amino acids. CDR1 is MDHEN and CDR2 is SYDVKM in the germline V gene. V was clipped by 4 bases and J by 4 bases; unmatched bases: 11. The CDR3 region has the DNA TGTGCCAGCAGTTCAACAGGGGGCGGGGGACCGAATCAGCCCCAGCATTTT. The encoded protein is CASSSTGGGGPNQPQHF.

V gene TRBV7-2 combines with J gene TRBJ2-7; D is unclear. V shed 3 bases and J shed 1 base, with 7 bases lying between them. Germline CDR1 reads SGHTA; CDR2 reads FQGNSA. CDR3 length: 13 amino acids. CDR3 region: CASSFPRSYEQYF. The CDR3 DNA is TGTGCCAGCAGCTTTCCACGGTCCTACGAGCAGTACTTC.

The chain links TRBV28 to TRBJ2-1; 10 bases map to TRBD2. The germline CDR1 and CDR2 sequences are MDHEN and SYDVKM. This CDR3 spans 24 amino acids. Germline trimming cut 7 bases from V and 7 bases from J; bases unmatched to any gene: 37. The CDR3 loop reads CASTSTGGRVPGLANGKVPNEQFF. The CDR3 coding sequence is TGTGCCAGCACTTCCACGGGGGGGCGCGTCCCGGGACTAGCGAACGGGAAGGTTCCTAATGAGCAGTTCTTC.

The chain recombines TRBV18 with TRBJ2-5, with a tentative D call TRBD1 (6 bases). The CDR3 length is 15 residues. Germline-derived CDR1 and CDR2 are KGHSH and LQKENI. The V and J ends lost 1 base and 5 bases respectively, with 14 bases between them. The CDR3 is CASSPLQGQGETQYF. The CDR3 bases are TGTGCCAGCTCACCACTCCAGGGGCAAGGGGAGACCCAGTACTTC.

In this sample, this clone turned up a few times. V usage is TRBV28 and J usage is TRBJ2-7; the match to TRBD2 covers 13 bases. Germline values: CDR1 MDHEN, CDR2 SYDVKM. The CDR3 extends over 17 amino acids. The junction had 7 bases not matched to a gene; V was cut back by 3 bases and J by 2 bases. CDR3 loop: CASSLWGTSGAAYEQYF. CDR3 DNA: TGTGCCAGCAGTTTGTGGGGGACTAGCGGGGCCGCCTACGAGCAGTACTTC.

V is TRBV4-2 and J is TRBJ1-2, with D possibly matching TRBD1 (6 bases). Germline CDR1 LGHNA, CDR2 YNFKEQ. V lost 4 bases and J 3 bases, leaving 9 bases between the germline ends. There are 13 residues in the CDR3. The CDR3 reads CASSLDRDYGYTF. The CDR3 DNA follows: TGTGCCAGCAGCCTGGACAGAGACTATGGCTACACCTTC.

The rearrangement uses TRBV5-1 and TRBJ2-1; D is possibly TRBD1 (6 bases). V lost 4 bases and J 5 bases, leaving 13 bases between the germline ends. The germline V gene encodes CDR1 SGHRS and CDR2 YFSETQ. The CDR3 loop spans 14 amino acids. DNA of the CDR3: TGCGCCAGCAGCACAGGGCAGCCCCACAATGAGCAGTTCTTC. Translation gives CASSTGQPHNEQFF.